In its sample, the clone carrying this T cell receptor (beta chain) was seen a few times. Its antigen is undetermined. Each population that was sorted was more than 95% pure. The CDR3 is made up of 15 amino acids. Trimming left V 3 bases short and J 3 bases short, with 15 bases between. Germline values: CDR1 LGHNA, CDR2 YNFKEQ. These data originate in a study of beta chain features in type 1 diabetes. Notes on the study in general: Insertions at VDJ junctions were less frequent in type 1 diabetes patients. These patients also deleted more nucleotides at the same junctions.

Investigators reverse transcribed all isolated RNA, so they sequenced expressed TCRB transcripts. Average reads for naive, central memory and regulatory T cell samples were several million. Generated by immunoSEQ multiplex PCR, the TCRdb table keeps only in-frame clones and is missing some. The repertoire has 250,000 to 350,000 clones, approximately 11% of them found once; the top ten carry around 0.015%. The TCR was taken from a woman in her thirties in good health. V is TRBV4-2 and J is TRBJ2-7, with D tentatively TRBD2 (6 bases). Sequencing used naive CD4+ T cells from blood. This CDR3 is CASSHPSDTSYEQYF. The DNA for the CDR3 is TGTGCCAGCAGCCATCCTAGCGATACTAGCTACGAGCAGTACTTC.